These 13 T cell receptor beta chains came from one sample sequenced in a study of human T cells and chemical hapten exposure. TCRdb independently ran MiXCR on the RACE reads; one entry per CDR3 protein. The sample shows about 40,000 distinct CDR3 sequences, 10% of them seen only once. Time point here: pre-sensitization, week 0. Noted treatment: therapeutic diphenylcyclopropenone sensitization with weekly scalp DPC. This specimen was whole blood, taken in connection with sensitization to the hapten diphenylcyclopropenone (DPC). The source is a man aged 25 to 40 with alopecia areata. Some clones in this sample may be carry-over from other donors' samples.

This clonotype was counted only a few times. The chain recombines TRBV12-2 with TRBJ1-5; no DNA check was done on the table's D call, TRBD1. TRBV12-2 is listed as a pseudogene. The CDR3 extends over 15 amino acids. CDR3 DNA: TGTGCAAGTCGCTTAAGGGGTAATGGAAATCAGCCCCAGCATTTT. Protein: CASRLRGNGNQPQHF.

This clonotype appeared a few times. The CDR3 DNA reads as TGTGCCAGCAGCTTAGCTCACGTTTCTGGGGCCAACGTCCTGACTTTC. Protein: CASSLAHVSGANVLTF. The chain is built from TRBV7-2 and TRBJ2-6; no clear D. The germline CDR1 and CDR2 sequences are SGHTA and FQGNSA. V gave up 0 bases and J gave up 1 base, with 7 bases separating them. The CDR3 consists of 16 residues.

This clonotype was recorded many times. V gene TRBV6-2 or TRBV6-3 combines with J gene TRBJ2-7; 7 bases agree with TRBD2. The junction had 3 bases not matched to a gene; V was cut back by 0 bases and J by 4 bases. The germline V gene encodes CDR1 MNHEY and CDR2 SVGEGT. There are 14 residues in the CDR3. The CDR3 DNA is TGTGCCAGCAGTTACTCCGGGACTACATACGAGCAGTACGTC. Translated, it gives CASSYSGTTYEQYV.

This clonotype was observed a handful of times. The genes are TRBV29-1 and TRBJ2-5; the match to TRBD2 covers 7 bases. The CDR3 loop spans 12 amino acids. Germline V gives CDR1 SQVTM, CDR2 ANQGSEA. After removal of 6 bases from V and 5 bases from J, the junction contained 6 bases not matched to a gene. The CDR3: CSVVTGGETQYF. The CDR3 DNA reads TGCAGCGTCGTAACCGGGGGGGAGACCCAGTACTTC.

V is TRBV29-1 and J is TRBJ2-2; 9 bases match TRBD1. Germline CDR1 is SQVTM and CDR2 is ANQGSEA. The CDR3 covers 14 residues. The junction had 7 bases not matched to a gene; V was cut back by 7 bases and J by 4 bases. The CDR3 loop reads CSATGGAGTGELFF. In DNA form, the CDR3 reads TGCAGCGCAACAGGGGGCGCGGGCACCGGGGAGCTGTTTTTT.

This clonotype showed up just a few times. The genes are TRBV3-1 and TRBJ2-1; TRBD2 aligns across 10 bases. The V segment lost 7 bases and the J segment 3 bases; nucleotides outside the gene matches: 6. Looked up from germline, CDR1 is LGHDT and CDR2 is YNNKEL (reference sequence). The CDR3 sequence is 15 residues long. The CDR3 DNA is TGTGCCAGCACCACCAGCGGGGGGGTCTACAATGAGCAGTTCTTC. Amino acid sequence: CASTTSGGVYNEQFF.

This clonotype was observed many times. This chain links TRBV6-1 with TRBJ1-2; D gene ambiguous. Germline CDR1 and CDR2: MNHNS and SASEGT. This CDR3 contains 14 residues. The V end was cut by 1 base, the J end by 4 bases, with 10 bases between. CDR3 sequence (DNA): TGTGCCAGCAGTGAAGGAAACAGATTCTATGGCTACACCTTC. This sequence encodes CASSEGNRFYGYTF.

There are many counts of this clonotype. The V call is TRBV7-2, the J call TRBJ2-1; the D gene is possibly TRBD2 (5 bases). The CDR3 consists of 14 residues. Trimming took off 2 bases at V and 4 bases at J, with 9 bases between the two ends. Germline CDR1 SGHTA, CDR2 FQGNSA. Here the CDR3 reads CASSLRTSYNEQFF. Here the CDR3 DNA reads TGTGCCAGCAGCTTAAGAACTAGTTACAATGAGCAGTTCTTC.

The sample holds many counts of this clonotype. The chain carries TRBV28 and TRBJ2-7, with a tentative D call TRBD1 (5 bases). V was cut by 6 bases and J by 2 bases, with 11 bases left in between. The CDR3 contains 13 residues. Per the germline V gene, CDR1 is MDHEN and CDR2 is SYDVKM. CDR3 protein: CASSQGVAYEQYV. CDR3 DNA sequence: TGTGCCAGCAGCCAAGGGGTGGCCTACGAGCAGTACGTC.

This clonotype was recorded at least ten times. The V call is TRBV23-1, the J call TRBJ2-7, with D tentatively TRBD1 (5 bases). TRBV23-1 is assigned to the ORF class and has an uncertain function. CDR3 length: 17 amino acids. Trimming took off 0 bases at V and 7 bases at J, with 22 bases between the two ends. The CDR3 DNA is TGCGCCAGCAGTCAATCGAGGCGGCAGGGTCACCTTCGGGAGCAGTACGTC. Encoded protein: CASSQSRRQGHLREQYV.

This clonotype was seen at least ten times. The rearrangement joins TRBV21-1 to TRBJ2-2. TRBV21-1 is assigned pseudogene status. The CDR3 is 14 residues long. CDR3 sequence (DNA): TGTGCCAGTCGAATGACCGGATTCCCCGGGGAGCTGTTTTTT. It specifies CASRMTGFPGELFF.

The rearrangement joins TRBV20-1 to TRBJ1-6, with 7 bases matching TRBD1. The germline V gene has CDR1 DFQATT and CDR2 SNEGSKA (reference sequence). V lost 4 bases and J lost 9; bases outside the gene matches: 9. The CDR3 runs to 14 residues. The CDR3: CSATPTGESSPLHF. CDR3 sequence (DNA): TGCAGTGCTACGCCCACAGGGGAAAGTTCACCCCTCCACTTT.

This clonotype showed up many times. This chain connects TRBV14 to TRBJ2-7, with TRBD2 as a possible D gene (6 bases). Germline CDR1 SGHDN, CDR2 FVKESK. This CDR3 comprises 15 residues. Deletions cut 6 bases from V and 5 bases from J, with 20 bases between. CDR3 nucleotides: TGTGCCAGCAGTGCGGCGGGACCCTTAAACGACGAGCAGTACGTC. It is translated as CASSAAGPLNDEQYV.